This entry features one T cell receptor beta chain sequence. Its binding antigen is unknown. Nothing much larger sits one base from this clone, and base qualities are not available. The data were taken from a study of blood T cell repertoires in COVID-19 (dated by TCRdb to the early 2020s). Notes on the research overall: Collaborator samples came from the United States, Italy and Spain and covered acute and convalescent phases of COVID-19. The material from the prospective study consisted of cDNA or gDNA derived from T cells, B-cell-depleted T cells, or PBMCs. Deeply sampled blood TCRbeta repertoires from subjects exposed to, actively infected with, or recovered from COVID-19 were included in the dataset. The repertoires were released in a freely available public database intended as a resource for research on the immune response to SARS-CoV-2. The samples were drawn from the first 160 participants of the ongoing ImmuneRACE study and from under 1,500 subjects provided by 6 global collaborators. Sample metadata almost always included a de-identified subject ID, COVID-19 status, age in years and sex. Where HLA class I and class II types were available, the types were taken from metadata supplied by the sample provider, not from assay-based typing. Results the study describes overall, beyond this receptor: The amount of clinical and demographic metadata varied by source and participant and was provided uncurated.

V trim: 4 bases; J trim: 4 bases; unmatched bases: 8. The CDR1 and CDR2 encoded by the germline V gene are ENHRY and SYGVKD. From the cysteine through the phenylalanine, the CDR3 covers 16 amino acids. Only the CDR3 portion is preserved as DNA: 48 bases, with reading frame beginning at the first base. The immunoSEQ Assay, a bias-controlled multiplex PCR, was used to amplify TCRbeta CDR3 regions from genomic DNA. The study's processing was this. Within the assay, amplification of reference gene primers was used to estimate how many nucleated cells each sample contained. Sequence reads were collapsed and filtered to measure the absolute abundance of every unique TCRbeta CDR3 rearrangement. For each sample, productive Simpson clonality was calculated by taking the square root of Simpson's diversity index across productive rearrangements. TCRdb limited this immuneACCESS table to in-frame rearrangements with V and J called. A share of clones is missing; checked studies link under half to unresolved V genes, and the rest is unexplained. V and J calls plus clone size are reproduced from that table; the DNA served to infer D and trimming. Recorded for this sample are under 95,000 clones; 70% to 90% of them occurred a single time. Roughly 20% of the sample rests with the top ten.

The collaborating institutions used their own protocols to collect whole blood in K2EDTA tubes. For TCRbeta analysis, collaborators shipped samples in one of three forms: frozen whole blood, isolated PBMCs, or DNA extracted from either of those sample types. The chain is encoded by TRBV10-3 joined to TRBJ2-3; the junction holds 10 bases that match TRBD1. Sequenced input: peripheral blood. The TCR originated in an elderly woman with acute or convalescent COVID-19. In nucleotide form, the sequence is TGTGCCATCAGTGCCACCGGGACAGGGGTCGCAGATACGCAGTATTTT. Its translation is CAISATGTGVADTQYF.